The 26 T cell receptor beta chains presented below share a single source sample, sequenced in a study of Graves' ophthalmopathy and Graves' hyperthyroidism. RNA served as the template for amplifying TCR beta CDR3 regions. First-round RT-PCR relied on HTBI primers, and a second-round multiplex PCR came next. TCRdb re-analysed the multiplex PCR reads in MiXCR, keeping a single row per CDR3 protein. Of about 480,000 distinct CDR3 sequences in the sample, 14% were seen once. The sample taken for sequencing was blood. The receptors derive from a woman in her twenties or thirties with Graves' ophthalmopathy.

This clonotype was observed at least ten times. Here the CDR3 reads CASTLLRGGLVYEQYF. The CDR3, as DNA: TGTGCCAGTACCCTCCTTCGGGGCGGGCTGGTCTACGAGCAGTACTTC. The chain couples TRBV19 to TRBJ2-7, with D tentatively TRBD1 or TRBD2 (5 bases each). V dropped 7 bases and J dropped 3 bases, with 22 bases sitting between them. The CDR3 spans 16 residues. The germline gives CDR1 LNHDA, CDR2 SQIVND (reference sequence).

This clonotype was counted ten times or more. The chain recombines TRBV6-1 with TRBJ1-5, with D tentatively TRBD1 (6 bases). Trimming took off 3 bases at V and 9 bases at J, with 24 bases between the two ends. CDR3 length: 17 residues. Germline CDR1 is MNHNS and CDR2 is SASEGT. CDR3 loop: CASSEEAFGQWYLPQHF. The CDR3 nucleotides read TGTGCCAGCAGTGAGGAAGCCTTTGGACAGTGGTATCTGCCCCAGCATTTT.

Worth noting for this clonotype: A read error is possible here, since a much larger clone lies one base away. This chain connects TRBV28 to TRBJ1-5; TRBD1 agrees at 9 bases. This CDR3 is built from 16 residues. Germline CDR1 MDHEN, CDR2 SYDVKM. CDR3 bases: TGTGCCAGCAGTCTCGGACAGGGGAGCTGGAGTCAGCCCCATCATTTT. This sequence encodes CASSLGQGSWSQPHHF.

This clonotype showed up many times. The chain carries TRBV28 and TRBJ1-3; 8 nucleotides align to TRBD1. CDR3 length: 15 residues. The V gene end was trimmed by 5 bases and the J gene end by 1 base; junction bases not matched to a gene: 4. Germline V gene data show CDR1 as MDHEN and CDR2 as SYDVKM. The CDR3 DNA sequence: TGTGCCAGCAGTCTGACAGGGGTATCTGGAAACACCATATATTTT. The encoded protein is CASSLTGVSGNTIYF.

This clonotype was seen many times. The chain uses TRBV6-5 and TRBJ1-5; possibly TRBD1 for D (5 bases). Looked up from germline, CDR1 is MNHEY and CDR2 is SVGAGI. The CDR3 spans 14 residues. Trimming took off 2 bases at V and 4 bases at J, with 9 bases between the two ends. The CDR3: CASSYAGFNQPQHF. Here the CDR3 DNA reads TGTGCCAGCAGTTACGCAGGGTTTAATCAGCCCCAGCATTTT.

In its sample, this clonotype was seen a few times. CDR3 in DNA: TGCGCCAGCAGCCAAAGGCTAGCGGGGGGCTCCTACGAGCAGTACTTC. Its protein is CASSQRLAGGSYEQYF. The chain joins TRBV4-1 to TRBJ2-7, with TRBD2 identical over 11 bases. The CDR3 spans 16 residues. Germline values: CDR1 MGHRA, CDR2 YSYEKL. With V trimmed by 2 bases and J by 0 bases, 3 bases remained unmatched.

This clonotype was seen many times. V gene TRBV20-1 combines with J gene TRBJ1-2, with D tentatively TRBD1 (6 bases). V lost 7 bases and J lost 4, with 19 bases in between. CDR1 and CDR2 from the germline V gene are DFQATT and SNEGSKA (reference sequence). CDR3 length: 14 amino acids. The CDR3 sequence: CSGWHREGSYGYTF. The CDR3 nucleotides read TGCAGTGGATGGCACAGGGAGGGAAGCTATGGCTACACCTTC.

This clonotype was observed a handful of times. This chain connects TRBV18 to TRBJ1-3; TRBD1 is a possible D gene (6 bases). Trimming removed 3 bases from V and 0 bases from J, with 9 bases in between. From germline, CDR1 is KGHSH and CDR2 LQKENI. The CDR3 consists of 15 residues. CDR3 sequence (DNA): TGTGCCAGCTCACCCCGGGACACCTCTGGAAACACCATATATTTT. Its translation: CASSPRDTSGNTIYF.

In this sample, this clonotype turned up many times. CDR3 in amino acids: CSALGQANTEAFF. The CDR3 DNA is TGCAGCGCCCTGGGACAGGCGAACACTGAAGCTTTCTTT. The chain couples TRBV29-1 to TRBJ1-1; 8 bases fit TRBD1. The ends lost 7 bases at V and 1 base at J; junction bases unmatched: 5. The CDR3 runs to 13 residues. CDR1 is SQVTM, CDR2 ANQGSEA, per germline.

The rearrangement joins TRBV7-2 to TRBJ2-5, with a possible D match to TRBD2 (6 bases). V lost 2 bases to trimming and J lost 2 bases, with 9 bases between them. Germline V lookup: CDR1 SGHTA, CDR2 FQGNSA. The CDR3 is 14 amino acids. CDR3 protein: CASSLLSGQETQYF. The CDR3 bases are TGTGCCAGCAGCTTACTCAGCGGGCAAGAGACCCAGTACTTC. Combining the CDR3 with reference TRBV7-2 and TRBJ2-5 gives the whole variable domain GAGVSQSPSNKVTEKGKDVELRCDPISGHTALYWYRQSLGQGLEFLIYFQGNSAPDKSGLPSDRFSAERTGGSVSTLTIQRTQQEDSAVYLCASSLLSGQETQYFGPGTRLLVL.

This clonotype has only a few counts. One junction end disagrees with the germline gene, perhaps due to a read error. The chain employs TRBV2 and TRBJ1-6; no reliable D call. Germline V gives CDR1 SNHLY, CDR2 FYNNEI. The CDR3 length is 15 residues. CDR3 in DNA: TGTGCCAGCAGTGAAGTAGATACCTATAATTCACACCTCCACTTT. Protein sequence: CASSEVDTYNSHLHF.

The table lists this clonotype with many counts. This chain connects TRBV30 to TRBJ1-1, with D uncertain. V lost 4 bases to trimming and J lost 5 bases, with 17 bases between them. CDR3 length: 14 residues. Looked up from germline, CDR1 is GTSNPN and CDR2 is SVGIG (reference sequence). The chain's CDR3 is CAWKRSGPWTEAFF. The CDR3 DNA is TGTGCCTGGAAAAGGAGCGGTCCGTGGACTGAAGCTTTCTTT.

This clonotype was recorded at least ten times. The chain has TRBV28 and TRBJ2-7; tentative D call: TRBD2 (6 bases). The CDR3 sequence is 14 residues long. The germline V and J ends were trimmed by 3 bases and 6 bases, with 15 bases remaining between them. Germline V lookup: CDR1 MDHEN, CDR2 SYDVKM. The CDR3 here is CASSFGGAVGEQYF. The CDR3 region has the DNA TGTGCCAGCAGTTTCGGGGGAGCGGTTGGCGAGCAGTACTTC.

This clonotype was recorded many times. The rearrangement uses TRBV12-3 or TRBV12-4 and TRBJ1-5, with 7 bases identical to TRBD1. Germline trimming cut 5 bases from V and 1 base from J; bases unmatched to any gene: 2. This CDR3 region has 14 residues. CDR3 coding DNA: TGTGCCAGCAGTACAGGGGACAGCAATCAGCCCCAGCATTTT. It codes for CASSTGDSNQPQHF.

This clonotype was seen more than once but under ten times. The rearrangement uses TRBV5-8 and TRBJ2-6; unclear D gene. The germline gives CDR1 SGHTS, CDR2 YDEGEE. V gave up 4 bases and J gave up 0 bases, with 5 bases separating them. The CDR3 has 14 residues. The CDR3 DNA sequence: TGTGCCAGCAGCCTAGACTCTGGGGCCAACGTCCTGACTTTC. Translated, it gives CASSLDSGANVLTF.

At least ten counts were recorded for this clonotype. The chain links TRBV2 to TRBJ2-7, with D perhaps TRBD1 or TRBD2 (5 bases each). Trimming took off 8 bases at V and 7 bases at J, with 18 bases between the two ends. In germline, CDR1 is SNHLY, CDR2 FYNNEI. CDR3 length: 13 residues. CDR3 amino acids: CASGTRALGEQYF. CDR3 DNA sequence: TGTGCCAGCGGGACGAGGGCTCTGGGGGAGCAGTACTTC.

The table lists this clonotype with many counts. The chain combines TRBV30 with TRBJ2-7; 9 bases align to TRBD2. Unmatched junction bases numbered 6, after V lost 0 bases and J lost 3 bases. Germline V gene lookup returns CDR1 GTSNPN and CDR2 SVGIG (reference sequence). There are 15 residues in the CDR3. This chain's CDR3 is CAWSVPSGNFYEQYF. The CDR3 region has the DNA TGTGCCTGGAGTGTACCTAGCGGGAATTTCTACGAGCAGTACTTC.

This clonotype showed up just a few times. The gene calls are TRBV18 and TRBJ2-7; D not certain. V was cut by 3 bases and J by 2 bases, with 11 bases left in between. CDR1 and CDR2 (germline): KGHSH, LQKENI. The CDR3 consists of 14 residues. CDR3 protein: CASSPSRKAYEQYF. DNA of the CDR3: TGTGCCAGCTCACCCTCGCGGAAAGCCTACGAGCAGTACTTC.

This chain joins TRBV6-5 and TRBJ2-5; no clear D. V gave up 0 bases and J gave up 2 bases, with 4 bases separating them. In germline, CDR1 is MNHEY, CDR2 SVGAGI. The CDR3 covers 13 residues. The CDR3 DNA reads TGTGCCAGCAGTTACTCCGCTCAAGAGACCCAGTACTTC. It encodes CASSYSAQETQYF.

This clonotype was recorded many times. V usage is TRBV28 and J usage is TRBJ2-5, with 9 positions matching TRBD1. There are 11 residues in the CDR3. V trimming: 10 bases; J trimming: 6 bases; junction bases outside the gene matches: 3. The V gene's germline CDR1 is MDHEN and CDR2 SYDVKM. The CDR3 coding sequence is TGTGCCATACAGGGGGCTCAGACCCAGTACTTC. It encodes CAIQGAQTQYF. Filled out from reference TRBV28 and TRBJ2-5, the complete variable domain reads DVKVTQSSRYLVKRTGEKVFLECVQDMDHENMFWYRQDPGLGLRLIYFSYDVKMKEKGDIPEGYSVSREKKERFSLILESASTNQTSMYLCAIQGAQTQYFGPGTRLLVL.

This clonotype came up many times. The chain is built from TRBV28 and TRBJ1-5; possible D gene TRBD1, 5 bases. The germline V gene encodes CDR1 MDHEN and CDR2 SYDVKM. V was shortened by 7 bases and J by 6 bases, with 19 bases between the two germline ends. This CDR3 is 15 amino acids long. For the CDR3, the DNA is TGTGCCAGCACCCTTTACTCGGGGGGGGGTCAGCCCCAGCATTTT. Residues: CASTLYSGGGQPQHF.

This clonotype was observed at least ten times. The chain links TRBV20-1 to TRBJ1-6; 9 bases are shared with TRBD1. After removal of 0 bases from V and 10 bases from J, the junction contained 13 bases not matched to a gene. This CDR3 region has 17 residues. Germline CDR1 is DFQATT and CDR2 is SNEGSKA (reference sequence). The CDR3 coding sequence is TGCAGTGCTAGAGACGCCCTTCTACAGGGGGCCTACTCACCCCTCCACTTT. Its translation is CSARDALLQGAYSPLHF.

J is TRBJ1-3 and V is TRBV9; D may be TRBD1 (5 bases). CDR3 length: 16 amino acids. Germline V gene sequence: CDR1 SGDLS, CDR2 YYNGEE. V lost 4 bases and J lost 0, with 14 bases in between. This CDR3 is CASSTSTGRSGNTIYF. Here the CDR3 DNA reads TGTGCCAGCAGCACAAGCACGGGGCGCTCTGGAAACACCATATATTTT. Together with reference TRBV9 and TRBJ1-3, the CDR3 gives the full variable domain: DSGVTQTPKHLITATGQRVTLRCSPRSGDLSVYWYQQSLDQGLQFLIQYYNGEERAKGNILERFSAQQFPDLHSELNLSSLELGDSALYFCASSTSTGRSGNTIYFGEGSWLTVV.

This clonotype was counted many times. The chain is built from TRBV6-1 and TRBJ1-1, with D maybe TRBD1 (6 bases). Deletions cut 6 bases from V and 3 bases from J, with 8 bases between. The CDR3 totals 12 residues. The V gene's germline CDR1 is MNHNS and CDR2 SASEGT. The CDR3 loop is CASRDSYTEAFF. CDR3 coding DNA: TGTGCCAGCAGGGACAGCTACACTGAAGCTTTCTTT.

V is TRBV12-3 or TRBV12-4 and J is TRBJ1-1; no firm D call. This CDR3 spans 15 amino acids. Trimming removed 3 bases at V and 0 bases at J, with 11 bases between. In nucleotides, the CDR3 is TGTGCCAGCAGTTTCCACGGCGGCATGAACACTGAAGCTTTCTTT. This gives the protein CASSFHGGMNTEAFF.

This clonotype was found many times. This sequence joins TRBV6-1 and TRBJ2-2; no definite D call. The V end was cut by 4 bases, the J end by 1 base, with 7 bases between. This CDR3 has 14 amino acids. Looked up from germline, CDR1 is MNHNS and CDR2 is SASEGT. The CDR3 sequence is CASSVRGNTGELFF. CDR3 coding DNA: TGTGCCAGCAGTGTACGTGGGAACACCGGGGAGCTGTTTTTT.